This TCR beta chain was recorded in a study of post-analysis software for immune sequencing data. Study-wide results and limits: Controls had lower frequencies than patients of five TRBV segments, which included TRBV5-6, TRBV5-1 and TRBV20-1. Strong same-batch co-clustering of samples appeared with F measure clustering.

Each TCR beta cDNA library carried unique molecular identifiers. The T cell input of about 0.95 to 11 million gave about 470,000 cDNA molecules. One entry per CDR3 protein results from TCRdb running MiXCR on the PCR reads. The sample lists 650,000 to 900,000 distinct CDR3 sequences, about half occurring once. Trimming removed 3 bases from V and 4 bases from J, with 12 bases in between. CDR3 size: 14 residues. This clonotype was detected only a few times. Its antigen is as yet unknown. The sample taken for sequencing was blood. This sequence was found in a girl under 18 with multiple sclerosis. V usage is TRBV12-3 or TRBV12-4 and J usage is TRBJ1-2, with D hard to call. The CDR3 sequence: CASSFVLSSYGYTF. CDR3 bases: TGTGCCAGCAGTTTTGTCCTAAGTAGCTATGGCTACACCTTC.